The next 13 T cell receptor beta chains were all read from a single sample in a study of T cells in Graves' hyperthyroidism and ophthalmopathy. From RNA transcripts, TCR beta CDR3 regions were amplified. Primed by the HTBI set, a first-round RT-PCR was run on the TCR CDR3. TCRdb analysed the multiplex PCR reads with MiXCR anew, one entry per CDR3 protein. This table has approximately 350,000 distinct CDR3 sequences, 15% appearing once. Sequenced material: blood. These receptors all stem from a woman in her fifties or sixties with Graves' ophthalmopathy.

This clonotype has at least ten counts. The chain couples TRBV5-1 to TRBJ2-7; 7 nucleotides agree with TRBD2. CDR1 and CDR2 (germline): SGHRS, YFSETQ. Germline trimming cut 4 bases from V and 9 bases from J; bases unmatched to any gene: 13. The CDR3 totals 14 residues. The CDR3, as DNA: TGCGCCAGCAGCCTGGGGGGGGGACTGGCGGGGCAGTACTTC. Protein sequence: CASSLGGGLAGQYF.

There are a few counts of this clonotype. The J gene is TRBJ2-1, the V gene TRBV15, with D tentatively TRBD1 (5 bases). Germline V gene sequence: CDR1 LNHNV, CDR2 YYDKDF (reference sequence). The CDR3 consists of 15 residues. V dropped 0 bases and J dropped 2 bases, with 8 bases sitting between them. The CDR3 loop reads CATSRDQGTYNEQFF. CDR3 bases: TGTGCCACCAGCAGAGATCAGGGAACCTACAATGAGCAGTTCTTC.

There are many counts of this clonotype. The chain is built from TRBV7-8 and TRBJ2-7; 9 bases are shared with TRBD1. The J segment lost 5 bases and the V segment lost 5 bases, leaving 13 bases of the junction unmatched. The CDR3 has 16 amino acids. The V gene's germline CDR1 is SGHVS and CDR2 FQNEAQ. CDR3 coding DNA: TGTGCCAGCAGCCCGGCAGCCGGGACAGGGTACCACGAGCAGTACTTC. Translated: CASSPAAGTGYHEQYF.

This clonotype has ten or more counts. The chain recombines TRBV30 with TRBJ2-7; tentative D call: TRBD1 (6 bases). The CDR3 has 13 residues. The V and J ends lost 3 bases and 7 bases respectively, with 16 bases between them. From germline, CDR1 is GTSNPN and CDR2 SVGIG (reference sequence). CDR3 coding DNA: TGTGCCTGGAGGCCGGGCCAAACAGGGGAGCAGTACTTC. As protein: CAWRPGQTGEQYF.

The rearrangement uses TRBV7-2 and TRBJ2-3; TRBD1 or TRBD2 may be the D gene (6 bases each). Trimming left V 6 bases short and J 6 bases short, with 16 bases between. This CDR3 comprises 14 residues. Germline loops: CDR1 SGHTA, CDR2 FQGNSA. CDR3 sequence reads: CASSSAGGGDTQYF. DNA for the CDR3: TGTGCCAGCAGTTCCGCAGGAGGGGGGGATACGCAGTATTTT. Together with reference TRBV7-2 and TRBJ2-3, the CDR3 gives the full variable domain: GAGVSQSPSNKVTEKGKDVELRCDPISGHTALYWYRQSLGQGLEFLIYFQGNSAPDKSGLPSDRFSAERTGGSVSTLTIQRTQQEDSAVYLCASSSAGGGDTQYFGPGTRLTVL.

The CDR3 nucleotides read TGCAGCGTTCGAGCGGGGGGGAACACCGGGGAGCTGTTTTTT. Its protein is CSVRAGGNTGELFF. The chain links TRBV29-1 to TRBJ2-2; 9 nucleotides line up with TRBD2. V trimming: 5 bases; J trimming: 1 base; junction bases outside the gene matches: 2. Germline CDR1 and CDR2: SQVTM and ANQGSEA. The CDR3 consists of 14 residues.

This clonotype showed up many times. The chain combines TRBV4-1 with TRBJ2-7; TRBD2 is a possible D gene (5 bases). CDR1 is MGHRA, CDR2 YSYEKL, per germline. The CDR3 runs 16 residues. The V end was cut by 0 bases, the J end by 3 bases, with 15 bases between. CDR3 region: CASSQDRASRDYEQYF. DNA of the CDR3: TGCGCCAGCAGCCAAGATAGGGCTAGCCGAGACTACGAGCAGTACTTC.

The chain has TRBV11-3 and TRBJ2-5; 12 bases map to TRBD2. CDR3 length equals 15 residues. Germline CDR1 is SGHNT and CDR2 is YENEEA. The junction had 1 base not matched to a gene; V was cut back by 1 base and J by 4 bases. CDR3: CASSLGGLAGETQYF. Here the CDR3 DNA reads TGTGCCAGCAGCTTAGGGGGACTAGCGGGAGAGACCCAGTACTTC.

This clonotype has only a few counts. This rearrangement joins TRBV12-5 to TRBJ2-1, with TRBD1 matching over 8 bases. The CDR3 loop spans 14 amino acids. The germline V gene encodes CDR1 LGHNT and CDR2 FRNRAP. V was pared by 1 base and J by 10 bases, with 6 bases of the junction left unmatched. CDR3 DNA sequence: TGTGCTAGTGGTTTGGGGACAGGGTTTGGGGAGCAGTTCTTC. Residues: CASGLGTGFGEQFF. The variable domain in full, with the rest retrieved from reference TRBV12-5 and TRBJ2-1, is DARVTQTPRHKVTEMGQEVTMRCQPILGHNTVFWYRQTMMQGLELLAYFRNRAPLDDSGMPKDRFSAEMPDATLATLKIQPSEPRDSAVYFCASGLGTGFGEQFFGPGTRLTVL.

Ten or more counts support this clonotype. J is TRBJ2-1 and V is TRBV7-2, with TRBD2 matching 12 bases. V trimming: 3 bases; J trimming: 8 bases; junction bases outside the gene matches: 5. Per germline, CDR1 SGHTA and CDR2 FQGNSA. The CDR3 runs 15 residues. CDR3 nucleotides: TGTGCCAGCAGCTTTGGACTAGCGGGAAAGCATGAGCAGTTCTTC. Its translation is CASSFGLAGKHEQFF.

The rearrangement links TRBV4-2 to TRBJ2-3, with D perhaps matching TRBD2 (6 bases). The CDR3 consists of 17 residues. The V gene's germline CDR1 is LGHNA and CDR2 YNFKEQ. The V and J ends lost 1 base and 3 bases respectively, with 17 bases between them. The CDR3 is CASSQVGAGSWTDTQYF. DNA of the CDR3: TGTGCCAGCAGCCAAGTCGGCGCGGGATCCTGGACAGATACGCAGTATTTT.

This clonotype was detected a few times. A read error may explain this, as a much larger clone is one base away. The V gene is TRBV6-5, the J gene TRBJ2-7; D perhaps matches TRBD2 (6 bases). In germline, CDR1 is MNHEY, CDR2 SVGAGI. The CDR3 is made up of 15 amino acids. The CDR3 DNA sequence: TGTGCCAGCAGTTATAGGGGAGGCCTCTCCTACGAGCGGTACTTC. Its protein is CASSYRGGLSYERYF.

CDR3 loop: CSVEGGRTGYNEQFF. DNA of the CDR3: TGCAGCGTTGAGGGGGGGAGGACAGGGTACAATGAGCAGTTCTTC. The rearrangement joins TRBV29-1 to TRBJ2-1; a possible D gene is TRBD1 (8 bases). Trimming shortened V by 3 bases and J by 4 bases, and 16 bases separated the two germline ends. The V gene's germline CDR1 is SQVTM and CDR2 ANQGSEA. The CDR3 covers 15 residues.